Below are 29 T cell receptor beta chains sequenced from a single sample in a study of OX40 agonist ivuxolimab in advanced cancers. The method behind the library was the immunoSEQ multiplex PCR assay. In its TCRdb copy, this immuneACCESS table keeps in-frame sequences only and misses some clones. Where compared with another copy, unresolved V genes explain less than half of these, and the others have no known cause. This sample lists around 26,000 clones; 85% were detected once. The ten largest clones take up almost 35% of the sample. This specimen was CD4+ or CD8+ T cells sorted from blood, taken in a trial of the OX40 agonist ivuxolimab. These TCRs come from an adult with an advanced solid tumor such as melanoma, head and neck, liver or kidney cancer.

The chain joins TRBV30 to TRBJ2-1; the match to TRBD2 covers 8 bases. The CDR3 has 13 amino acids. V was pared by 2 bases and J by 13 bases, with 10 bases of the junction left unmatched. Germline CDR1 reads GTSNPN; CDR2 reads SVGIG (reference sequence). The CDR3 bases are TGTGCCTGGAGTTATCTCTCGGGAGGGCCCCAGTTCTTC. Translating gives CAWSYLSGGPQFF.

This chain's CDR3 is CATSDLGEKLFF. The CDR3 bases are TGTGCCACCTCGGACCTTGGGGAAAAACTGTTTTTT. This chain uses TRBV27 with TRBJ1-4; no clear D. This CDR3 is built from 12 residues. V lost 10 bases to trimming and J lost 8 bases, with 14 bases between them. CDR1 and CDR2 from the germline V gene are MNHEY and SMNVEV (reference sequence). The full variable domain, its missing parts supplied by reference TRBV27 and TRBJ1-4, is EAQVTQNPRYLITVTGKKLTVTCSQNMNHEYMSWYRQDPGLGLRQIYYSMNVEVTDKGDVPEGYKVSRKEKRNFPLILESPSPNQTSLYFCATSDLGEKLFFGSGTQLSVL.

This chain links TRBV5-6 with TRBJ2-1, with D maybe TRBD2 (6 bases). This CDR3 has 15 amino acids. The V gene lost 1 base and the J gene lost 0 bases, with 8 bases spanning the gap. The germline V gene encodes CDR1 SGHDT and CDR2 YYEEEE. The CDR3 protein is CASSLWGGSYNEQFF. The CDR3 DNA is TGTGCCAGCAGCTTGTGGGGAGGCTCCTACAATGAGCAGTTCTTC. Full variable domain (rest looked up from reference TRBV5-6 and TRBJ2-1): DAGVTQSPTHLIKTRGQQVTLRCSPKSGHDTVSWYQQALGQGPQFIFQYYEEEERQRGNFPDRFSGHQFPNYSSELNVNALLLGDSALYLCASSLWGGSYNEQFFGPGTRLTVL.

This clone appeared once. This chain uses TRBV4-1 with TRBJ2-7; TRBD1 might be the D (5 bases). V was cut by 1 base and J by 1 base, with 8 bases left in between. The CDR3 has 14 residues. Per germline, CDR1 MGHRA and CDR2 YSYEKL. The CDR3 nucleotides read TGCGCCAGCAGCCAAGCGCAGGGTTCCTACGAGCAGTACTTC. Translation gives CASSQAQGSYEQYF.

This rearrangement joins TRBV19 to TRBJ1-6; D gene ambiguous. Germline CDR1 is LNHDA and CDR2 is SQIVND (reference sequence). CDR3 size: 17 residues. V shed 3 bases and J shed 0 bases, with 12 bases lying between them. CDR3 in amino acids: CASSIGRRSSYNSPLHF. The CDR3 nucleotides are TGTGCCAGTAGTATCGGTCGCAGGAGCTCCTATAATTCACCCCTCCACTTT. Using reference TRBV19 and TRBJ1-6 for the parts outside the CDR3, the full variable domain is DGGITQSPKYLFRKEGQNVTLSCEQNLNHDAMYWYRQDPGQGLRLIYYSQIVNDFQKGDIAEGYSVSREKKESFPLTVTSAQKNPTAFYLCASSIGRRSSYNSPLHFGNGTRLTVT.

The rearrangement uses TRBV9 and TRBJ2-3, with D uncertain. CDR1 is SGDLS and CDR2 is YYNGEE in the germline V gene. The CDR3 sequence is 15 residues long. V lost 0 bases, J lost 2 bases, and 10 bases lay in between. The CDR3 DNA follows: TGTGCCAGCAGCGTAGAGGGTACCTACACAGATACGCAGTATTTT. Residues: CASSVEGTYTDTQYF.

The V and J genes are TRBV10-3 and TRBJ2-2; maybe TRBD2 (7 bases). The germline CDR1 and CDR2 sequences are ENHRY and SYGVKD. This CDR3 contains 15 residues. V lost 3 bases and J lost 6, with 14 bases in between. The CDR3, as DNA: TGTGCCATCAGTGATCTTTGGGGGGGCTCCGGGGAGCTGTTTTTT. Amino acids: CAISDLWGGSGELFF.

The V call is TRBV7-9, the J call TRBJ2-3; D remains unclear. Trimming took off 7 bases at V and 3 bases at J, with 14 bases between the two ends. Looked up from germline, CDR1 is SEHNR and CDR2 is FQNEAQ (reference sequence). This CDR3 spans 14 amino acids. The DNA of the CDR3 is TGTGCCAGCAAAATCCGAGGTCTTACAGATACGCAGTATTTT. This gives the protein CASKIRGLTDTQYF.

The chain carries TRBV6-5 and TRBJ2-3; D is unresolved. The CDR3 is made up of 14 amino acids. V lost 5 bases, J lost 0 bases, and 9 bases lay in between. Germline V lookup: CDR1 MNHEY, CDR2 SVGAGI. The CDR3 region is CASSHAPSTDTQYF. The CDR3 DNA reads TGTGCCAGCAGTCACGCTCCGAGCACAGATACGCAGTATTTT.

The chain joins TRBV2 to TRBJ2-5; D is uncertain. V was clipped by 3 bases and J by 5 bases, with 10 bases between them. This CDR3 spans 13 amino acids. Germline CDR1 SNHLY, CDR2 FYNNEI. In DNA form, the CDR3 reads TGTGCCAGCAGTGACCCCAACAACGAGACCCAGTACTTC. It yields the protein CASSDPNNETQYF.

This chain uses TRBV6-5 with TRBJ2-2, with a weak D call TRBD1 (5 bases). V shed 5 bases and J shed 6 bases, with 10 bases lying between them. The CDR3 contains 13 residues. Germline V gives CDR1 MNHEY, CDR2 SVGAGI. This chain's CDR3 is CASSQDIAGELFF. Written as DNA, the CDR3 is TGTGCCAGCAGTCAGGACATCGCCGGGGAGCTGTTTTTT.

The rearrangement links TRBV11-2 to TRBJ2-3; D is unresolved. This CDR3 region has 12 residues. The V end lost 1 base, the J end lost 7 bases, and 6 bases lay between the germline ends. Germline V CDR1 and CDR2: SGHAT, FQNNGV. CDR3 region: CASSLGYYTQYF. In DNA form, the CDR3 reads TGTGCCAGCAGCTTAGGATACTATACGCAGTATTTT.

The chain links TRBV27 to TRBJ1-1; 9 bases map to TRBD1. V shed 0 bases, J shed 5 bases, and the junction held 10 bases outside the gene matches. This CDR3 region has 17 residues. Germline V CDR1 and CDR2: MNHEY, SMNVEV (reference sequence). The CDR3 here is CASSLSPFRTGETEAFF. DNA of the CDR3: TGTGCCAGCAGTTTATCACCTTTTCGGACAGGGGAGACTGAAGCTTTCTTT.

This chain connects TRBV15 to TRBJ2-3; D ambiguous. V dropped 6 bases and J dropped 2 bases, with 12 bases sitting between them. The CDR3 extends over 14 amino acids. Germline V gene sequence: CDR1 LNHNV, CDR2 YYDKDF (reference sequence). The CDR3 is CATRNETVTDTQYF. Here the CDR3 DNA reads TGTGCCACCAGAAACGAAACAGTCACAGATACGCAGTATTTT.

CDR3 sequence (DNA): TGTGCCAGCAGCCAAGACGCCTATCGGGGAGAGACCCAGTACTTC. The encoded protein is CASSQDAYRGETQYF. V usage is TRBV14 and J usage is TRBJ2-5; perhaps TRBD2 as D (5 bases). The CDR3 totals 15 residues. Germline CDR1 and CDR2: SGHDN and FVKESK. V lost 0 bases and J 4 bases, leaving 12 bases between the germline ends.

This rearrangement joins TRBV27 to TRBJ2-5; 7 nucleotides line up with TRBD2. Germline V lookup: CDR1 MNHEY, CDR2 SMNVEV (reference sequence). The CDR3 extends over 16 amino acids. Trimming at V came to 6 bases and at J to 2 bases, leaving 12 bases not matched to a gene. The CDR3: CASRSSGLAVQETQYF. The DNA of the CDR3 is TGTGCCAGCAGAAGTTCCGGGCTAGCGGTTCAAGAGACCCAGTACTTC.

The CDR3 region has the DNA TGTGCCAGTAGTATCGGGCTAGCGGGGGAGAATGAGCAGTTCTTC. This translates into CASSIGLAGENEQFF. The V gene is TRBV19, the J gene TRBJ2-1; TRBD2 matches 10 bases. The CDR3 is 15 residues long. Losses at the gene ends were 3 bases for V and 7 bases for J; bases not matched to a gene: 6. Germline CDR1 LNHDA, CDR2 SQIVND (reference sequence).

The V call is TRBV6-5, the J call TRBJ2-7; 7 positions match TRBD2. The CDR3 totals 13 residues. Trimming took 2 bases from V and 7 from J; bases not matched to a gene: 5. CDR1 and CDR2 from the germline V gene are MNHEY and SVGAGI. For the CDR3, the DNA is TGTGCCAGCAGTTACGGGGCAGCGGGAGAGCAGTACTTC. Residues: CASSYGAAGEQYF.

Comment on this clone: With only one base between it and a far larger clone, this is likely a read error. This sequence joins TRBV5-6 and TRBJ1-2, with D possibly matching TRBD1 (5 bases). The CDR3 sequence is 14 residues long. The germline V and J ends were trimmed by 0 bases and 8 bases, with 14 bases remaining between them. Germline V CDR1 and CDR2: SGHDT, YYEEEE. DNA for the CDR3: TGTGCCAGCAGCTTGGAGTCCCGGGGCTGGGGCTACACCTTC. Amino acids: CASSLESRGWGYTF.

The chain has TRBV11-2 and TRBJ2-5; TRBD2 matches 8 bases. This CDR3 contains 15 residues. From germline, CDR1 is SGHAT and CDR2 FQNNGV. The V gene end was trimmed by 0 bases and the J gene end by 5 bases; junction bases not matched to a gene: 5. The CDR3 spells CASSLETSGHETQYF. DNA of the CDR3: TGTGCCAGCAGCTTAGAAACTAGCGGTCACGAGACCCAGTACTTC. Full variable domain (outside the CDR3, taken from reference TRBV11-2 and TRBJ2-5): EAGVAQSPRYKIIEKRQSVAFWCNPISGHATLYWYQQILGQGPKLLIQFQNNGVVDDSQLPKDRFSAERLKGVDSTLKIQPAKLEDSAVYLCASSLETSGHETQYFGPGTRLLVL.

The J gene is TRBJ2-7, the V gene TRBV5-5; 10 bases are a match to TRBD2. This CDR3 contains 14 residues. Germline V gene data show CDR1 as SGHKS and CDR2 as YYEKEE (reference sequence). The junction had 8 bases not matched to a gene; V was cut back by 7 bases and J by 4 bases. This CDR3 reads CASSYRLAGYEQYF. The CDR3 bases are TGTGCCAGCTCCTACAGACTAGCGGGTTACGAGCAGTACTTC.

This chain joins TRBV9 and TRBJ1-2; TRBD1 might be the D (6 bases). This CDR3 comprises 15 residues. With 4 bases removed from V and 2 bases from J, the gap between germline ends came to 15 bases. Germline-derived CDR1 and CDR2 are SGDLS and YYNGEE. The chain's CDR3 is CASSLFTGLNYGYTF. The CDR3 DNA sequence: TGTGCCAGCAGCCTTTTCACAGGGCTCAACTATGGCTACACCTTC.

CDR3 sequence (DNA): TGTGCCAGCGTGAGGGACACTGAAGCTTTCTTT. Protein: CASVRDTEAFF. This rearrangement joins TRBV11-2 to TRBJ1-1; D uncertain. Trimming took off 8 bases at V and 3 bases at J, with 7 bases between the two ends. Germline loops: CDR1 SGHAT, CDR2 FQNNGV. CDR3 length: 11 amino acids.

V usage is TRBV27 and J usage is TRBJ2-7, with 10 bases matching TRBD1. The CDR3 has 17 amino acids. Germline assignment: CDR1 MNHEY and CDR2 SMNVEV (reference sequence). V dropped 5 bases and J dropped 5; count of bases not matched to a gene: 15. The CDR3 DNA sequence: TGTGCCAGCAGTACCTATAAAACCGGGACAGGGGCCCACGAGCAGTACTTC. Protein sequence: CASSTYKTGTGAHEQYF.

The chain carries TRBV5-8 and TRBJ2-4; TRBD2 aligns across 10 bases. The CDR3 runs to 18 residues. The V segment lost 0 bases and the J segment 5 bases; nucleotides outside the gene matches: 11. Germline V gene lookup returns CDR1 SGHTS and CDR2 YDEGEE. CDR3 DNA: TGTGCCAGCAGCTTGGTCGGGGCTAGCGGGAGCTTCGAAAACATTCAGTACTTC. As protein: CASSLVGASGSFENIQYF.

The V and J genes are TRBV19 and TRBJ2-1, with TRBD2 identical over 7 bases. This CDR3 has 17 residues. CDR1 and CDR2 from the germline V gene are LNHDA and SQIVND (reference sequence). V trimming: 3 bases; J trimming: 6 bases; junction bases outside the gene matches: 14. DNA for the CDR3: TGTGCCAGTAGTATCCTTTGGACTAGGCCTACGGGCAATGAGCAGTTCTTC. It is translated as CASSILWTRPTGNEQFF.

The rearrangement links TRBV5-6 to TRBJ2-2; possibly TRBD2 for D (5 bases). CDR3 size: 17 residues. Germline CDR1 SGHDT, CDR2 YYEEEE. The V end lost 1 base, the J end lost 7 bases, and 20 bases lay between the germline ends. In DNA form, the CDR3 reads TGTGCCAGCAGCTTGTATCCGTCGGCGCGAAGCGGCGGGGAGCTGTTTTTT. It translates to CASSLYPSARSGGELFF.

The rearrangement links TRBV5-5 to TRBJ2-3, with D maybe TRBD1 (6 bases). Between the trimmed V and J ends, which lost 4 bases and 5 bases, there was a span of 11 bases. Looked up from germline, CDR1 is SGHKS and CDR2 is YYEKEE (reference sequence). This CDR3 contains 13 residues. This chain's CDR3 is CASSPGEIDTQYF. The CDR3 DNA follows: TGTGCCAGCAGCCCAGGGGAAATAGATACGCAGTATTTT.

The CDR3 sequence is CASSRGYGYTF. The CDR3 DNA reads as TGTGCCAGTTCCCGGGGCTATGGCTACACCTTC. The chain couples TRBV27 to TRBJ1-2; D gene uncertain. V dropped 9 bases and J dropped 4 bases, with 9 bases sitting between them. The V gene's germline CDR1 is MNHEY and CDR2 SMNVEV (reference sequence). This CDR3 is built from 11 residues.